A single sample gave rise to the 21 T cell receptor beta chains below, sequenced in a study of T cells in localized non-small cell lung cancer. Generated by immunoSEQ multiplex PCR, the TCRdb table keeps only in-frame clones and is missing some. Of about 70,000 clones in the sample, roughly nine tenths were seen once. Sequencing was performed on peripheral blood, taken before any cancer treatment. The origin of the receptors is an older male donor with stage III squamous cell lung carcinoma.

As DNA, the CDR3 is TGTGCCAGTAGCCGGGGGGATTCTAGCACAGATACGCAGTATTTT. Encoded protein: CASSRGDSSTDTQYF. The chain carries TRBV19 and TRBJ2-3; 7 bases agree with TRBD2. Trimming took 6 bases from V and 0 from J; bases not matched to a gene: 6. Germline loops: CDR1 LNHDA, CDR2 SQIVND (reference sequence). The CDR3 runs to 15 residues.

This chain joins TRBV27 and TRBJ1-2; 7 nucleotides agree with TRBD1. The V gene end was trimmed by 8 bases and the J gene end by 2 bases; junction bases not matched to a gene: 8. Per the germline V gene, CDR1 is MNHEY and CDR2 is SMNVEV (reference sequence). The CDR3 is made up of 14 amino acids. The CDR3 nucleotides read TGTGCCAGCGGGGGGACAGAAGCCAACTATGGCTACACCTTC. Translating it yields CASGGTEANYGYTF.

The CDR3 nucleotides are TGTGCTAGTGGCAAAAGCGGATACGGCACAGATACGCAGTATTTT. Its translation: CASGKSGYGTDTQYF. V and J are TRBV12-5 and TRBJ2-3, with a possible D match to TRBD2 (5 bases). This CDR3 is built from 15 residues. Germline V gene data show CDR1 as LGHNT and CDR2 as FRNRAP. Trimming removed 6 bases from V and 1 base from J, with 14 bases in between.

The genes are TRBV5-6 and TRBJ1-5, with D maybe TRBD1 (6 bases). The CDR3 is made up of 15 amino acids. The germline V gene has CDR1 SGHDT and CDR2 YYEEEE. Trimming removed 3 bases from V and 9 bases from J, with 19 bases in between. The CDR3: CASSSSTNREGPQHF. CDR3 DNA sequence: TGTGCCAGCAGCTCTTCCACAAACAGGGAAGGGCCCCAGCATTTT.

V is TRBV7-2 and J is TRBJ2-7; D is unresolved. Trimming stripped 1 base from V and 0 bases from J, with 10 bases between. This CDR3 has 15 residues. The germline gives CDR1 SGHTA, CDR2 FQGNSA. The CDR3 is CASSLEGPSSYEQYF. The CDR3, as DNA: TGTGCCAGCAGCTTAGAGGGCCCGAGCTCCTACGAGCAGTACTTC.

The CDR3 sequence is CASSEGTGVQPQHF. For the CDR3, the DNA is TGTGCCAGCAGTGAAGGGACAGGGGTTCAGCCCCAGCATTTT. The genes are TRBV2 and TRBJ1-5; 9 bases are shared with TRBD1. Trimming at V came to 1 base and at J to 6 bases, leaving 1 base not matched to a gene. The CDR3 runs to 14 residues. Germline loops: CDR1 SNHLY, CDR2 FYNNEI.

This clone was counted between two and nine times. The rearrangement uses TRBV29-1 and TRBJ1-5; no definite D call. The CDR3 spans 10 residues. Per the germline V gene, CDR1 is SQVTM and CDR2 is ANQGSEA. V shed 4 bases and J shed 7 bases, with 5 bases lying between them. The DNA of the CDR3 is TGCAGCGTTGGAGGACAGCCCCAGCATTTT. Amino acids: CSVGGQPQHF.

The chain is built from TRBV10-2 and TRBJ1-4; the D gene is possibly TRBD1 (6 bases). The CDR3 contains 14 residues. V dropped 7 bases and J dropped 6 bases, with 15 bases sitting between them. Germline CDR1 WSHSY, CDR2 SAAADI. CDR3 bases: TGCGCCAGCACGCCGGGGGGCGGGTATGAAAAACTGTTTTTT. This sequence encodes CASTPGGGYEKLFF.

This chain uses TRBV7-8 with TRBJ2-1; a weak D match, TRBD1 (5 bases). V lost 0 bases to trimming and J lost 6 bases, with 12 bases between them. CDR3 length equals 15 residues. Germline CDR1 is SGHVS and CDR2 is FQNEAQ. The CDR3 nucleotides are TGTGCCAGCAGCTTAGCCAGGGCCGAAACCAATGAGCAGTTCTTC. Translating gives CASSLARAETNEQFF. The whole variable domain, filled in from reference TRBV7-8 and TRBJ2-1, reads GAGVSQSPRYKVAKRGQDVALRCDPISGHVSLFWYQQALGQGPEFLTYFQNEAQLDKSGLPSDRFFAERPEGSVSTLKIQRTQQEDSAVYLCASSLARAETNEQFFGPGTRLTVL.

J is TRBJ2-6 and V is TRBV5-1; D not resolved. This CDR3 contains 15 residues. Trimming left V 4 bases short and J 2 bases short, with 10 bases between. CDR1 is SGHRS and CDR2 is YFSETQ in the germline V gene. The CDR3 loop is CASSVSGAGANVLTF. The CDR3 bases are TGCGCCAGCAGCGTCTCTGGGGCTGGGGCCAACGTCCTGACTTTC. The whole variable domain, filled in from reference TRBV5-1 and TRBJ2-6, reads KAGVTQTPRYLIKTRGQQVTLSCSPISGHRSVSWYQQTPGQGLQFLFEYFSETQRNKGNFPGRFSGRQFSNSRSEMNVSTLELGDSALYLCASSVSGAGANVLTFGAGSRLTVL.

The chain joins TRBV11-2 to TRBJ2-3; 12 bases map to TRBD2. The CDR3 has 15 residues. In germline, CDR1 is SGHAT, CDR2 FQNNGV. The V gene end was trimmed by 5 bases and the J gene end by 7 bases; junction bases not matched to a gene: 7. CDR3 bases: TGTGCCAGCAGCCAGACTAGCGGGGGTAGTAATACGCAGTATTTT. Translating gives CASSQTSGGSNTQYF.

This clone has only a few counts. The V call is TRBV4-1, the J call TRBJ1-1; no clear D gene. CDR3 length equals 14 residues. Germline V lookup: CDR1 MGHRA, CDR2 YSYEKL. V dropped 3 bases and J dropped 2 bases, with 10 bases sitting between them. The CDR3 DNA reads as TGCGCCAGCAGCCAGCGGACCAAAAACACTGAAGCTTTCTTT. It specifies CASSQRTKNTEAFF.

This chain connects TRBV9 to TRBJ2-7, with D perhaps TRBD2 (5 bases). The CDR3 consists of 14 residues. Trimming stripped 1 base from V and 4 bases from J, with 12 bases between. Germline V lookup: CDR1 SGDLS, CDR2 YYNGEE. The CDR3 region has the DNA TGTGCCAGCAGCGTAACATGGGGAGAATACGAGCAGTACGTC. This translates into CASSVTWGEYEQYV.

The chain is built from TRBV7-8 and TRBJ2-2; 12 bases agree with TRBD2. The length of the CDR3 is 17 residues. V shed 4 bases and J 9 bases; nucleotides not matched to a gene: 12. From germline, CDR1 is SGHVS and CDR2 FQNEAQ. The CDR3 sequence: CASSSGLRLAGVRELFF. The CDR3 bases are TGTGCCAGCAGCTCCGGATTAAGACTAGCGGGGGTCCGGGAGCTGTTTTTT.

The V and J genes are TRBV6-5 and TRBJ2-5, with D unclear. V lost 4 bases and J 5 bases, leaving 5 bases between the germline ends. The CDR3 is made up of 11 amino acids. Germline values: CDR1 MNHEY, CDR2 SVGAGI. CDR3 amino acids: CASSSLETQYF. As DNA, the CDR3 is TGTGCCAGCAGTTCACTGGAGACCCAGTACTTC.

This chain connects TRBV19 to TRBJ1-5; no clear D gene. CDR3 size: 15 residues. Per the germline V gene, CDR1 is LNHDA and CDR2 is SQIVND (reference sequence). The ends were cut back, 7 bases at V and 0 bases at J, with 13 bases in the middle. The CDR3 spells CASIPQPYSNQPQHF. For the CDR3, the DNA is TGTGCCAGTATACCCCAGCCTTATAGCAATCAGCCCCAGCATTTT.

J is TRBJ2-3 and V is TRBV9; possible D gene TRBD2, 5 bases. Germline CDR1 and CDR2: SGDLS and YYNGEE. The length of the CDR3 is 16 residues. Trimming cost V 4 bases and J 0 bases, with 15 bases left between them. For the CDR3, the DNA is TGTGCCAGCAGCTCGTCGGGGAACCCGAGCACAGATACGCAGTATTTT. Its translation is CASSSSGNPSTDTQYF.

The rearrangement uses TRBV6-6 and TRBJ1-3; D unresolved. Germline CDR1 and CDR2: MNHNY and SVGAGI (reference sequence). Trimming removed 6 bases at V and 0 bases at J, with 9 bases between. There are 14 residues in the CDR3. This CDR3 reads CASRPGSSGNTIYF. The CDR3 DNA sequence: TGTGCCAGCAGGCCGGGTAGCTCTGGAAACACCATATATTTT.

The chain joins TRBV6-1 to TRBJ2-7, with 7 nucleotides matching TRBD1. The CDR3 has 12 amino acids. V was clipped by 6 bases and J by 5 bases; unmatched bases: 4. Germline CDR1 reads MNHNS; CDR2 reads SASEGT. The CDR3 loop reads CASRGDRDEQYF. The CDR3 region has the DNA TGTGCCAGCAGGGGTGACAGGGACGAGCAGTACTTC.

The chain employs TRBV6-1 and TRBJ2-3, with 7 bases aligning to TRBD2. V trimming: 10 bases; J trimming: 4 bases; junction bases outside the gene matches: 11. CDR1 is MNHNS and CDR2 is SASEGT in the germline V gene. The CDR3 runs to 14 residues. CDR3 nucleotides: TGTGCCACCCAAATTTTACTAGCGCCAGATACGCAGTATTTT. As protein: CATQILLAPDTQYF.

The chain uses TRBV19 and TRBJ2-3; tentative D call: TRBD2 (5 bases). CDR1 is LNHDA, CDR2 SQIVND, per germline (reference sequence). This CDR3 is built from 14 residues. Trimming took off 2 bases at V and 1 base at J, with 7 bases between the two ends. This CDR3 is CASSIRRGTDTQYF. CDR3 sequence (DNA): TGTGCCAGTAGTATAAGGCGGGGCACAGATACGCAGTATTTT.